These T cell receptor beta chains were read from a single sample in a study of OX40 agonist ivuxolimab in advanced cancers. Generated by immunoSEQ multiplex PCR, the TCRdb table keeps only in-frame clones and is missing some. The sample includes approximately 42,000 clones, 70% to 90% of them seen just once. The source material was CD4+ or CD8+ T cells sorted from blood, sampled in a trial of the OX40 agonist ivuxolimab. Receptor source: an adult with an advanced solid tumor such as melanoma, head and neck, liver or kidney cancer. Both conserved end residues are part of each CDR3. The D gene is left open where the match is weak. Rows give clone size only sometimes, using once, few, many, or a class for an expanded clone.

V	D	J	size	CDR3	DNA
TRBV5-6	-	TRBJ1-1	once	CASSFQGGTEAFF	TGTGCCAGCAGCTTTCAGGGCGGCACTGAAGCTTTCTTT
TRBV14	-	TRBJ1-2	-	CASSPTRLGGYTF	TGTGCCAGCAGCCCCACCCGGTTGGGGGGCTACACCTTC
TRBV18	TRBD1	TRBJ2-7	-	CASSSYRDRGPEQYF	TGTGCCAGCTCATCTTACCGGGACAGGGGGCCCGAGCAGTACTTC
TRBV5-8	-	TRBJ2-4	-	CASRGLGKSKNIQYF	TGTGCCAGCAGGGGTTTAGGTAAATCCAAAAACATTCAGTACTTC
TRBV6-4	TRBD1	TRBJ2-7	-	CASSIPGQGVEQYF	TGTGCCAGCAGTATACCGGGACAGGGGGTCGAGCAGTACTTC
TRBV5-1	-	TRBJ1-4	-	CASSFQGSNEKLFF	TGCGCCAGCAGCTTTCAGGGATCGAATGAAAAACTGTTTTTT
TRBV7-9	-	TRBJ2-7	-	CASSLSKHEQYF	TGTGCCAGCAGCTTATCCAAGCACGAGCAGTACTTC
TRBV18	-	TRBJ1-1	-	CASSPESGGTEAFF	TGTGCCAGCTCACCGGAGTCGGGGGGGACTGAAGCTTTCTTT
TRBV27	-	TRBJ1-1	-	CASSLWSLTGRTEAFF	TGTGCCAGCAGTTTATGGTCCTTGACAGGTAGGACTGAAGCTTTCTTT
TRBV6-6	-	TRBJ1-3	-	CASSSRDQTIYF	TGTGCCAGCAGTTCCCGGGACCAGACCATATATTTT